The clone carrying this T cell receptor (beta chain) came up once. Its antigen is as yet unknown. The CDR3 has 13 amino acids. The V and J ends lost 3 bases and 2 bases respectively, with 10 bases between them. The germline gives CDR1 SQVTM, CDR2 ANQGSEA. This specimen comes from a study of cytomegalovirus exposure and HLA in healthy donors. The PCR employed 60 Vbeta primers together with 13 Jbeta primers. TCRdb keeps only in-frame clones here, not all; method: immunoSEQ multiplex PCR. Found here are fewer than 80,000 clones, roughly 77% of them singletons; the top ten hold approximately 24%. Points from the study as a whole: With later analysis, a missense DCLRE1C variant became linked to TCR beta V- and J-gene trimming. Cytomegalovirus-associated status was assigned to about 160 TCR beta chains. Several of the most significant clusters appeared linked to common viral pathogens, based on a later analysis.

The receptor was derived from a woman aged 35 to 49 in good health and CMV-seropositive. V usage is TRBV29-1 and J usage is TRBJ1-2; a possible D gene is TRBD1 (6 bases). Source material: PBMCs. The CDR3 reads CSVDTDRNYGYTF. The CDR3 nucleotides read TGCAGCGTTGATACGGACAGAAACTATGGCTACACCTTC.